Below, one TCR beta chain is given with its context. This CDR3 spans 16 amino acids. V shed 2 bases, J shed 7 bases, and the junction held 7 bases outside the gene matches. The germline gives CDR1 MDHEN, CDR2 SYDVKM. The sample is drawn from a study of blood T cell repertoires in COVID-19. Overall study: Samples taken during acute and convalescent COVID-19 were collected in the United States, Italy and Spain. Nucleic acid was either cDNA or gDNA, and it came from T cells, B-cell-depleted T cells, or PBMCs.

Seattle patients were enrolled during active infection and followed longitudinally. Source study methods: Nucleated cell counts were estimated from reference gene primer amplification. Sequencing was performed with immunoSEQ multiplex PCR; in TCRdb, only in-frame clones are kept and a portion is missing. V and J calls and clone size are as listed in that table; D and trimming were resolved from the DNA. The sample holds approximately 89,000 clones, roughly 74% seen once. The sequenced sample was peripheral blood. The rearrangement links TRBV28 to TRBJ2-1; 11 bases align to TRBD2. The origin of this receptor is a man aged 70 or older with COVID-19, enrolled during active disease. The CDR3 reads CASSLLAGGLMNEQFF. CDR3 DNA sequence: TGTGCCAGCAGTTTACTAGCGGGAGGATTAATGAATGAGCAGTTCTTC.